The sequence of this T cell receptor beta chain was determined in a study of shared clonotypes between healthy human individuals. Concerning this clone itself: Within the sample, other DNA sequences also encode this same CDR3.

The protocol was immunoSEQ multiplex PCR, while the TCRdb copy is restricted to in-frame clones and leaves out a portion. The sample includes some 380,000 clones, approximately 96% of them seen just once. The TCR originated in a man aged 25 to 40 in good health. Sequenced sample: memory CD8+ T cells sorted from blood. Subset: CD45RO+ cells pooled with CCR7-negative TemRA cells.

The CDR3 sequence: CASSLGGSNEKLFF. The CDR3 region has the DNA TGTGCCAGCAGTTTAGGGGGGTCTAATGAAAAACTGTTTTTT. The chain recombines TRBV28 with TRBJ1-4; a possible D gene is TRBD1 (5 bases). The CDR3 spans 14 residues. The germline CDR1 and CDR2 sequences are MDHEN and SYDVKM. The germline V and J ends were trimmed by 2 bases and 3 bases, with 7 bases remaining between them.